The 7 T cell receptor beta chains below all came from one sample that was sequenced in a study of CD8 T cells in Susac syndrome. When the RNA was reverse transcribed, random hexamers were used with an input of about 0.5 to 1 ug. TCRdb fed the immunoSEQ multiplex PCR reads into MiXCR, producing one record per CDR3 protein. The sample includes 150,000 to 200,000 distinct CDR3 sequences, approximately 95% of them seen just once. Material: CD4+ T cells from PBMCs. The receptors here all came from a human donor with multiple sclerosis.

V and J are TRBV6-1 and TRBJ1-1; D gene unclear. The CDR3 has 15 residues. The V end was cut by 2 bases, the J end by 1 base, with 11 bases between. Germline V lookup: CDR1 MNHNS, CDR2 SASEGT. The CDR3: CASSELDWGNTEAFF. The CDR3 bases are TGTGCCAGCAGTGAACTTGATTGGGGGAACACTGAAGCTTTCTTT.

The chain recombines TRBV12-3 or TRBV12-4 with TRBJ1-2; D is undetermined. The V end was cut by 1 base, the J end by 6 bases, with 9 bases between. The CDR3 length is 13 residues. CDR3 bases: TGTGCCAGCAGTTTAGAGGCAGTCAATGGCTACACCTTC. It specifies CASSLEAVNGYTF.

This chain's CDR3 is CASSEGTRGQPQHF. As DNA, the CDR3 is TGTGCCAGCAGCGAGGGGACGCGGGGTCAGCCCCAGCATTTT. The gene calls are TRBV9 and TRBJ1-5; tentative D call: TRBD1 (5 bases). Trimming stripped 3 bases from V and 6 bases from J, with 13 bases between. Germline CDR1 is SGDLS and CDR2 is YYNGEE. This CDR3 has 14 residues.

V usage is TRBV3-1 and J usage is TRBJ2-7; TRBD1 matches 10 bases. The CDR3 is 15 amino acids. Trimming at V came to 1 base and at J to 4 bases, leaving 4 bases not matched to a gene. CDR1 is LGHDT and CDR2 is YNNKEL in the germline V gene (reference sequence). Here the CDR3 DNA reads TGTGCCAGCAGCCAAGCCCGACAGGGGGCTTACGAGCAGTACTTC. This translates into CASSQARQGAYEQYF.

The V gene is TRBV10-3, the J gene TRBJ2-7, with D hard to call. This CDR3 is built from 12 residues. Germline V gene lookup returns CDR1 ENHRY and CDR2 SYGVKD. V lost 8 bases, J lost 3 bases, and 11 bases lay in between. In DNA, the CDR3 is TGTGCCATCTCGCAAGGCTACTACGAGCAGTACTTC. Protein: CAISQGYYEQYF.

The chain joins TRBV18 to TRBJ1-2; 8 bases match TRBD1. This CDR3 region has 14 residues. The V gene's germline CDR1 is KGHSH and CDR2 LQKENI. Losses at the gene ends were 0 bases for V and 7 bases for J; bases not matched to a gene: 4. As DNA, the CDR3 is TGTGCCAGCTCACCACCGGACAGGGCTTCTGGCTACACCTTC. Translated, it gives CASSPPDRASGYTF.

V is TRBV9 and J is TRBJ2-1, with D perhaps assigned TRBD1 or TRBD2 (5 bases each). The CDR3 extends over 15 amino acids. V gave up 3 bases and J gave up 7 bases, with 17 bases separating them. CDR1 and CDR2 from the germline V gene are SGDLS and YYNGEE. The CDR3 DNA is TGTGCCAGCAGCGGCCGACCGGGACCCAAGAATGAGCAGTTCTTC. It specifies CASSGRPGPKNEQFF.